Each of the 2 T cell receptor beta chains below was sequenced from the same sample in a study of T cells in Graves' hyperthyroidism and ophthalmopathy. It was RNA transcripts that yielded the amplified TCR beta CDR3 regions. First-round RT-PCR with HTBI primers amplified the TCR CDR3 region. MiXCR, applied by TCRdb to the multiplex PCR reads, yields one record per CDR3 protein. In the table there are around 720,000 distinct CDR3 sequences, under 45% of which are singletons. Sequences were obtained from blood. The source of these receptors is a woman in her 40s with Graves' hyperthyroidism.

The table lists this clonotype with a few counts. Sequence at one end of the junction differs from germline and may be a read error. This chain joins TRBV2 and TRBJ1-1; 8 bases align to TRBD1. Germline CDR1 reads SNHLY; CDR2 reads FYNNEI. The CDR3 totals 16 residues. The CDR3 region has the DNA TGTGCCAGCAGCTTAGGAATCGTCGGCAGGGGGCCTGAAGCTCTCTTT. This translates into CASSLGIVGRGPEALF.

This clonotype was detected only once. The junction departs from the called germline gene at one end, perhaps through a read error. The chain recombines TRBV7-9 with TRBJ2-7; 8 bases align to TRBD1. This CDR3 has 14 amino acids. Germline-derived CDR1 and CDR2 are SEHNR and FQNEAQ (reference sequence). The CDR3 region is CASRTTGAQAEAFF. For the CDR3, the DNA is TGTGCCAGCAGGACGACAGGGGCGCAGGCTGAAGCTTTCTTC.